This is a list of T cell receptor beta chains from one sample in a study of T-cell reconstitution after alpha-beta-depleted transplantation in children. TCRdb called the PCR reads again in MiXCR, with one record for every CDR3 protein. The repertoire has 40,000 to 55,000 distinct CDR3 sequences, under 6.5% of them found once; the top ten carry 30% to 35%. The material was PBMCs, mostly from graft donor cells, obtained 60 days after TCRalphabeta/CD19-depleted stem cell transplant. Receptors originate from a female patient aged 2 to 10 who had a stem cell transplant for aplastic anemia, so the T cells may come from the graft donor. CDR3s include the opening cysteine and the closing phenylalanine or tryptophan. A D gene is named only where the DNA matches it firmly. The size entry is marked missing in some rows and otherwise reads once, few, many or a size class.

d_call,v_call,clone_size,j_call,cdr3_nt,cdr3_aa
.,TRBV18,.,TRBJ2-5,TGTGCCAGCTCACCACCGAACACCCAAGAGACCCAGTACTTC,CASSPPNTQETQYF
TRBD2,TRBV18,few,TRBJ2-7,TGTGCCAGCTCACCGATTTATAGGAGAGCGGGAGTAGCCTACGAGCAGTACTTC,CASSPIYRRAGVAYEQYF
.,TRBV10-3,.,TRBJ2-2,TGTGCCTCCCTAGGACAGAGCCCCACCGGGGAGCTGTTTTTT,CASLGQSPTGELFF
.,TRBV15,few,TRBJ1-4,TGTGCCACCAGCAGAGATTTTAGTGGCACTAATGAAAAACTGTTTTTT,CATSRDFSGTNEKLFF
TRBD2,TRBV6-5,many,TRBJ2-7,TGTGCCAGCAGTTCACCATGGAAGCGGGGCTTCTACGAGCAGTACTTC,CASSSPWKRGFYEQYF
TRBD1,TRBV7-9,few,TRBJ1-5,TGTGCCAGCAGCCGAGGACAGGGGCATCAGCCCCAGCATTTT,CASSRGQGHQPQHF
.,TRBV12-3/TRBV12-4,many,TRBJ2-3,TGTGCCAGCAGCCCACTAGCTTTACCTTTAGATACGCAGTATTTT,CASSPLALPLDTQYF
.,TRBV12-3/TRBV12-4,many,TRBJ1-5,TGTGCCAGCAGTTTCTCGAGCCGGAATCAGCCCCAGCATTTT,CASSFSSRNQPQHF
.,TRBV25-1,many,TRBJ1-4,TGTGCCAGCTGGGCGTCACCGGCAGAAAAACTGTTTTTT,CASWASPAEKLFF
.,TRBV20-1,many,TRBJ1-1,TGCAGTGCGGAGAATACAGGTTACACTGAAGCTTTCTTT,CSAENTGYTEAFF
TRBD1,TRBV20-1,many,TRBJ2-7,TGCAGTGCGAGCTTGACAGGGGGTTCCTACGAGCAGTACTTC,CSASLTGGSYEQYF
.,TRBV20-1,many,TRBJ2-5,TGCAGTGCTAGTCGGGGAGGAGAGACCCAGTACTTC,CSASRGGETQYF
TRBD1,TRBV2,many,TRBJ2-7,TGTGCCAGCAGTGTTGGAGACAGGGCACGCTACGAGCAGTACTTC,CASSVGDRARYEQYF
TRBD2,TRBV20-1,many,TRBJ2-3,TGCAGTGCGCCTCCGGGACTACCCTCACCCTACACAGATACGCAGTATTTT,CSAPPGLPSPYTDTQYF
TRBD2,TRBV11-2,many,TRBJ2-7,TGTGCCAGCAGCCCTGAGCGGGAACTCTCCGAGCAGTACTTC,CASSPERELSEQYF
TRBD1,TRBV3-1,many,TRBJ1-6,TGTGCCAGCAGCCATTGGGGGACAGATAATTCACCCCTCCACTTT,CASSHWGTDNSPLHF
TRBD1,TRBV30,.,TRBJ1-6,TGTGCCTGGGACAGGGTCAATTCACCCCTCCACTTT,CAWDRVNSPLHF
TRBD1,TRBV7-7,many,TRBJ2-5,TGTGCCAGCAGCTCAAACTCAGGGACAGGGAGGGAGACCCAGTACTTC,CASSSNSGTGRETQYF
TRBD2,TRBV4-1,many,TRBJ2-1,TGCGCCAGCAGCCCCCTCCCCGATAGCGGGGGGGCCGGCTATGAGCAGTTCTTC,CASSPLPDSGGAGYEQFF
.,TRBV12-3/TRBV12-4,many,TRBJ2-5,TGTGCCAGCAGCCCAGGTCCAGCACAAGAGACCCAGTACTTC,CASSPGPAQETQYF
TRBD1,TRBV20-1,many,TRBJ1-2,TGCAGTGTTCCAGGGGGCGCGGGGTATGGCTACACCTTC,CSVPGGAGYGYTF
.,TRBV27,many,TRBJ2-7,TGTGCCAGCAGTTTAAGGCGGGACAGATCGACCTACGAGCAGTACTTC,CASSLRRDRSTYEQYF
TRBD2,TRBV5-1,many,TRBJ2-7,TGCGCCAGCAGCTTTTCTAGCGGGAGCTTAAGCGAGCAGTACTTC,CASSFSSGSLSEQYF
.,TRBV2,many,TRBJ1-6,TGTGCCAGCAAGGTTGGCCTAAATTCACCCCTCCACTTT,CASKVGLNSPLHF
TRBD1,TRBV19,.,TRBJ2-6,TGTGCCAGTAGTATCAGGGGGTACCAAGACGTCCTGACTTTC,CASSIRGYQDVLTF
.,TRBV11-2,.,TRBJ2-5,TGTGCCAGCAGCTTAATTGTGTTCCAAGAGACCCAGTACTTC,CASSLIVFQETQYF
.,TRBV3-1,few,TRBJ2-1,TGTGCCAGCAGCCTACGGGGAGGGGGCTACAATGAGCAGTTCTTC,CASSLRGGGYNEQFF
.,TRBV3-1,many,TRBJ2-5,TGTGCCAGCAGCACAGGAGAGACCCAGTACTTC,CASSTGETQYF
TRBD2,TRBV5-4,many,TRBJ2-3,TGTGCCAGCAATCCTAGGGCGGGAGATAAGGATACGCAGTATTTT,CASNPRAGDKDTQYF
.,TRBV5-1,.,TRBJ1-6,TGCGCCAGCAGCTTGCAGGCCAGCTCCTATAATTCACCCCTCCACTTT,CASSLQASSYNSPLHF
TRBD2,TRBV20-1,few,TRBJ2-7,TGCAGTGCTCTGACTAGCGGGGGGGACTGGTACGAGCAGTACTTC,CSALTSGGDWYEQYF
.,TRBV30,.,TRBJ2-7,TGTGCCTGGAGTCGGCTTACAACCTACGAGCAGTACTTC,CAWSRLTTYEQYF
TRBD1,TRBV20-1,few,TRBJ1-6,TGCAGTGCCGCGCGGGGGACAGTTAATTCACCCCTCCACTTT,CSAARGTVNSPLHF
.,TRBV12-3/TRBV12-4,many,TRBJ1-5,TGTGCCAGCAGTTTTATGGCCGCTAATCAGCCCCAGCATTTT,CASSFMAANQPQHF
.,TRBV7-2,few,TRBJ2-2,TGTGCCAGCACGATCGGGACAATACCCACCGGGGAGCTGTTTTTT,CASTIGTIPTGELFF
.,TRBV2,many,TRBJ1-5,TGTGCCAGCGACAGACGATTAAATCAGCCCCAGCATTTT,CASDRRLNQPQHF
.,TRBV21-1,many,TRBJ1-1,TGTGCCAGCTATCGTCGGGGGAAGGGAAGGACTGAAGCTTTCTTT,CASYRRGKGRTEAFF
.,TRBV4-2,many,TRBJ2-7,TGTGCCAGCAGCGATACAGACGGCGAGCAGTACTTC,CASSDTDGEQYF
.,TRBV5-8,many,TRBJ2-3,TGTGCCAGCAGCTTGGGGATACAGGGAGGAGGGACAGATACGCAGTATTTT,CASSLGIQGGGTDTQYF
.,TRBV7-2,many,TRBJ2-5,TGTGCCAGCAGCTTGGGACAGACCCAGTACTTC,CASSLGQTQYF
.,TRBV20-1,many,TRBJ2-7,TGCAGTGCTAGATCCGGGTTGACCTACGAGCAGTACTTC,CSARSGLTYEQYF
.,TRBV2,few,TRBJ2-1,TGTGCCAGCAGTGTGGGGCTCTCCTACAATGAGCAGTTCTTC,CASSVGLSYNEQFF
TRBD1,TRBV4-1,many,TRBJ1-1,TGCGCCAGCAGCCAATCACAGGGGTCGGACACTGAAGCTTTCTTT,CASSQSQGSDTEAFF
.,TRBV12-3/TRBV12-4,many,TRBJ1-5,TGTGCCAGCAGTTTAAAGGGGTATAGCAATCAGCCCCAGCATTTT,CASSLKGYSNQPQHF
TRBD2,TRBV25-1,many,TRBJ2-5,TGTGCCAGCAGTCCTGGACTAGCGGGGGCTAGAGGGGAGACCCAGTACTTC,CASSPGLAGARGETQYF